This T cell receptor (beta chain) was obtained from a study of cytomegalovirus exposure and HLA in healthy donors. The CDR3 totals 13 residues. V was clipped by 2 bases and J by 3 bases, with 5 bases between them. In germline, CDR1 is SGHTA, CDR2 FQGNSA. On this clone: The target antigen is unknown.

Amplification used 60 Vbeta primers and 13 Jbeta primers. The repertoire was sequenced with immunoSEQ multiplex PCR; TCRdb's copy has only in-frame clones and lacks some. Counted here are 55,000 to 70,000 clones, more than 70% occurring once; the ten biggest clones make up under 6%. Findings and limits, study-wide: Researchers reported from a later analysis that most CMV-associated TCR beta chains appeared HLA-restricted.

The receptor comes from a woman aged 25 to 39 in good health and CMV-seronegative. The V call is TRBV7-2, the J call TRBJ1-5; D gene ambiguous. Sequencing was done on a sample of PBMCs. CDR3 in DNA: TGTGCCAGCAGCTTAAGCTCCAATCAGCCCCAGCATTTT. Its protein product is CASSLSSNQPQHF.